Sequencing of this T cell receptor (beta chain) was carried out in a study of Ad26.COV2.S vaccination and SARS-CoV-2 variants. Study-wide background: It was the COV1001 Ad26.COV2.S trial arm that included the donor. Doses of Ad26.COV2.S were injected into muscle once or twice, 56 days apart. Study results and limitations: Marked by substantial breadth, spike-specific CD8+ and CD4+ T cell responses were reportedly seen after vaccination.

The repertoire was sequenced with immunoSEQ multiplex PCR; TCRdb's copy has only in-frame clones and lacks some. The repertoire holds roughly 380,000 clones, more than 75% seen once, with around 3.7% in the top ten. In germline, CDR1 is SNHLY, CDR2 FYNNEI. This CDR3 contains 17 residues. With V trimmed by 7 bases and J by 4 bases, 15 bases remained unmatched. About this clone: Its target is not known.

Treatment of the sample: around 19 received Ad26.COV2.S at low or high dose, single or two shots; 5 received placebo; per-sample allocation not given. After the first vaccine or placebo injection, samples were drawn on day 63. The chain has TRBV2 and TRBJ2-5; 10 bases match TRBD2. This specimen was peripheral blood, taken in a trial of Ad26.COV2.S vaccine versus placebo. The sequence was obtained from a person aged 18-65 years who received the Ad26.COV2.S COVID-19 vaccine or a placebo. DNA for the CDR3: TGTGCCAGCAACCCCGCCAGCGGGGGGGCCTCGAGAGAGACCCAGTACTTC. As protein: CASNPASGGASRETQYF. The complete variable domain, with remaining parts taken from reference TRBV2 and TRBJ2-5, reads EPEVTQTPSHQVTQMGQEVILRCVPISNHLYFYWYRQILGQKVEFLVSFYNNEISEKSEIFDDQFSVERPDGSNFTLKIRSTKLEDSAMYFCASNPASGGASRETQYFGPGTRLLVL.